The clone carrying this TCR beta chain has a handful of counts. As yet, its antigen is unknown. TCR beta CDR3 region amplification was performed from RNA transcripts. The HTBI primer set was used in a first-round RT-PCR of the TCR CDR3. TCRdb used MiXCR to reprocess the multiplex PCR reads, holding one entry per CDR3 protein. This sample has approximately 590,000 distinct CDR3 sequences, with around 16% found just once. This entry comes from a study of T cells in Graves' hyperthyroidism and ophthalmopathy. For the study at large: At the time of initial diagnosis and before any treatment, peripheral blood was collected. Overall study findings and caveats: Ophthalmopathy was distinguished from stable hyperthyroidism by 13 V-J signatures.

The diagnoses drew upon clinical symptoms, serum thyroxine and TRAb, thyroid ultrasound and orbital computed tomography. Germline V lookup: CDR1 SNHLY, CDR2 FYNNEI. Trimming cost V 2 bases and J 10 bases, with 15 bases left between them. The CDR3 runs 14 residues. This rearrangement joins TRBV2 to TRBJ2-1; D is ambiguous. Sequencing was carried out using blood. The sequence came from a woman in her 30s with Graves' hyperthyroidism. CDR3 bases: TGTGCCAGCAGTGAACCGCCGACCGGAATGGAGCAGTTCTTC. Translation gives CASSEPPTGMEQFF.